The 5 T cell receptor beta chains below come from one sample, sequenced in a study of blood T cell repertoires in COVID-19. The method was immunoSEQ multiplex PCR; TCRdb's version includes in-frame clones alone and lacks a portion of them. The repertoire has tens of thousands of clones, around 79% of them found once; the top ten carry 15%. Sequenced: peripheral blood. The receptors stem from a human donor in a cohort sampled during active COVID-19.

This chain joins TRBV7-9 and TRBJ1-1, with a weak D call TRBD1 (6 bases). CDR1 and CDR2 (germline): SEHNR, FQNEAQ (reference sequence). V gave up 8 bases and J gave up 8 bases, with 12 bases separating them. CDR3 length equals 11 residues. The CDR3 spells CASGQKAEAFF. The CDR3 DNA sequence: TGTGCCAGCGGACAGAAGGCCGAAGCTTTCTTT.

The rearrangement links TRBV29-1 to TRBJ2-3; maybe TRBD2 (6 bases). This CDR3 comprises 14 residues. Germline values: CDR1 SQVTM, CDR2 ANQGSEA. Trimming removed 0 bases from V and 4 bases from J, with 11 bases in between. The CDR3 reads CSVEDGGTSDTQYF. The CDR3 nucleotides read TGCAGCGTTGAAGATGGCGGGACTTCAGATACGCAGTATTTT.

The V call is TRBV5-6, the J call TRBJ2-3; the D gene is possibly TRBD1 (6 bases). Germline-derived CDR1 and CDR2 are SGHDT and YYEEEE. The length of the CDR3 is 14 residues. Trimming cost V 1 base and J 3 bases, with 9 bases left between them. CDR3 nucleotide sequence: TGTGCCAGCAGCTTGCCCCAGGGGACAGATACGCAGTATTTT. It encodes CASSLPQGTDTQYF.

The rearrangement links TRBV6-5 to TRBJ2-3, with 8 nucleotides matching TRBD1. The CDR3 sequence is 14 residues long. Trimming removed 7 bases from V and 2 bases from J; junction bases left unmatched: 5. Germline CDR1 and CDR2: MNHEY and SVGAGI. The CDR3, as DNA: TGTGCCAGCACGGGACAGGAGCCCACAGATACGCAGTATTTT. Its translation is CASTGQEPTDTQYF.

The V and J genes are TRBV11-3 and TRBJ1-1; D gene unclear. The CDR3 sequence is 15 residues long. The V end was cut by 4 bases, the J end by 1 base, with 13 bases between. Germline CDR1 is SGHNT and CDR2 is YENEEA. The CDR3 DNA is TGTGCCAGCAGCTCGATGATGGAGGGGAACACTGAAGCTTTCTTT. It encodes CASSSMMEGNTEAFF.